This T cell receptor (beta chain) was captured by sequencing in a study of T cell responses to AZD1222 COVID-19 vaccine. General study findings and limits: The reported proportion of spike-specific TCRs targeting unmutated variant regions was nearly half. Researchers took repertoire samples only after the peak T cell response had come. With two AZD1222 doses given, Spike-specific TCR breadth and depth both rose.

Produced via immunoSEQ multiplex PCR; TCRdb's table is partial and in-frame only. The data show about 86,000 clones, roughly 90% seen once. This CDR3 is built from 14 residues. Trimming removed 9 bases from V and 2 bases from J; junction bases left unmatched: 6. Germline CDR1 SGHNT, CDR2 YYREEE (reference sequence). On this clone itself: Its antigen is unknown.

The chain combines TRBV5-4 with TRBJ2-3, with TRBD2 identical over 10 bases. The source material was peripheral blood, sampled on day 0 of AZD1222 vaccination. The sequence came from an adult in good health. CDR3 residues: CATQREGTTDTQYF. Written as DNA, the CDR3 is TGTGCCACCCAGCGGGAGGGGACCACAGATACGCAGTATTTT.